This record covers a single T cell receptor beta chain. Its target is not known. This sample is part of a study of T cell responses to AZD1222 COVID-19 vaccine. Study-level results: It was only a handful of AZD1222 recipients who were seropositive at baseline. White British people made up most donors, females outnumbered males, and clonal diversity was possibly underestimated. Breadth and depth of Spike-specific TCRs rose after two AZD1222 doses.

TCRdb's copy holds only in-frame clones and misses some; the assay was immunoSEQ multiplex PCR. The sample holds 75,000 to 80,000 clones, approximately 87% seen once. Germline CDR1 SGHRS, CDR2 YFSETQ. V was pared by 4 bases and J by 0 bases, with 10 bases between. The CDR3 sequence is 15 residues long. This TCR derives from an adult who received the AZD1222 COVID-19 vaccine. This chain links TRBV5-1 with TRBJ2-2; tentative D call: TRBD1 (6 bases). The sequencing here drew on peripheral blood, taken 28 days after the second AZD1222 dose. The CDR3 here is CASSPYRANTGELFF. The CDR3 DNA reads TGCGCCAGCAGCCCTTACAGGGCGAACACCGGGGAGCTGTTTTTT.